Below are 23 T cell receptor beta chains sequenced from a single sample in a study of T cell repertoires in cytomegalovirus infection. TCRdb called the reads again in MiXCR, with one record for every CDR3 protein. The data contain 450,000 to 650,000 distinct CDR3 sequences, about 25% of them seen just once; the ten biggest clones take up about 12%. The sequencing input was PBMCs. These receptors were collected from a human donor in good health (CMV status not recorded). Some clones in this sample may be carry-over from other donors' samples.

The V and J genes are TRBV5-4 and TRBJ2-7; D remains ambiguous. This CDR3 spans 14 amino acids. The V end was cut by 1 base, the J end by 3 bases, with 11 bases between. Germline V lookup: CDR1 SGHNT, CDR2 YYREEE (reference sequence). The CDR3 DNA follows: TGTGCCAGCAGCTTGTCGATTGGAAACTACGAGCAGTACGTC. Amino acids: CASSLSIGNYEQYV.

The chain is built from TRBV7-2 and TRBJ2-7, with 10 bases aligning to TRBD2. The CDR3 consists of 15 residues. The germline V gene has CDR1 SGHTA and CDR2 FQGNSA. V shed 3 bases and J 5 bases; nucleotides not matched to a gene: 7. CDR3 in amino acids: CASSFPSGRFNEQYF. CDR3 DNA sequence: TGTGCCAGCAGCTTCCCTAGCGGGAGATTCAACGAGCAGTACTTC.

The V gene is TRBV24-1, the J gene TRBJ1-2; D is unresolved. From germline, CDR1 is KGHDR and CDR2 SFDVKD. With 8 bases removed from V and 6 bases from J, the gap between germline ends came to 15 bases. The length of the CDR3 is 13 residues. The CDR3 is CATKGPHTHGYTF. The CDR3 region has the DNA TGTGCCACCAAGGGCCCTCACACCCATGGCTACACCTTC.

The chain carries TRBV6-5 and TRBJ1-2, with unresolved D. CDR1 MNHEY and CDR2 SVGAGI come from the germline V gene. Trimming shortened V by 0 bases and J by 1 base, and 15 bases separated the two germline ends. This CDR3 spans 17 amino acids. CDR3 coding DNA: TGTGCCAGCAGTTACTCGGCTACTCGGGGAATTAACTATGGCTACACCTTC. It encodes CASSYSATRGINYGYTF.

The chain links TRBV12-3 or TRBV12-4 to TRBJ1-2; no clear D gene. The CDR3 is 14 residues long. V was pared by 6 bases and J by 5 bases, with 16 bases between. This CDR3 is CASSPRRDYYGYTF. In DNA, the CDR3 is TGTGCCAGCAGCCCGCGTCGGGATTATTATGGCTACACCTTC.

This clonotype showed up many times. The chain links TRBV7-2 to TRBJ2-7; D call uncertain. Between the trimmed V and J ends, which lost 1 base and 6 bases, there was a span of 4 bases. Germline values: CDR1 SGHTA, CDR2 FQGNSA. This CDR3 has 11 residues. CDR3 coding DNA: TGTGCCAGCAGCTTAGAGACCGAGCAGTACTTC. The encoded protein is CASSLETEQYF.

This clonotype appeared many times. The V call is TRBV7-2, the J call TRBJ2-2, with D unclear. This CDR3 comprises 15 residues. V shed 0 bases and J shed 0 bases, with 5 bases lying between them. Per germline, CDR1 SGHTA and CDR2 FQGNSA. The DNA of the CDR3 is TGTGCCAGCAGCTTAGCGGTTACGAACACCGGGGAGCTGTTTTTT. Translation gives CASSLAVTNTGELFF.

The chain links TRBV7-9 to TRBJ1-2; no definite D call. Trimming shortened V by 5 bases and J by 11 bases, and 15 bases separated the two germline ends. The CDR3 loop spans 12 amino acids. Looked up from germline, CDR1 is SEHNR and CDR2 is FQNEAQ (reference sequence). In nucleotides, the CDR3 is TGTGCCAGCAGCCCCCAGAGTTTTAGTTACACCTTC. Amino acid sequence: CASSPQSFSYTF. The full variable domain, in which reference TRBV7-9 and TRBJ1-2 provide the parts outside the CDR3, is DTGVSQNPRHKITKRGQNVTFRCDPISEHNRLYWYRQTLGQGPEFLTYFQNEAQLEKSRLLSDRFSAERPKGSFSTLEIQRTEQGDSAMYLCASSPQSFSYTFGSGTRLTVV.

This clonotype was counted many times. J is TRBJ2-7 and V is TRBV7-6; TRBD1 matches at 10 bases. V trimming: 3 bases; J trimming: 3 bases; junction bases outside the gene matches: 5. CDR3 size: 15 residues. Germline V gene sequence: CDR1 SGHVS, CDR2 FNYEAQ. CDR3 sequence (DNA): TGTGCCAGCAGCTTGGGGACAGGGGCCAGCTACGAGCAGTACTTC. Protein: CASSLGTGASYEQYF.

The rearrangement uses TRBV2 and TRBJ1-5; 12 bases line up with TRBD1. Germline V lookup: CDR1 SNHLY, CDR2 FYNNEI. The ends lost 6 bases at V and 6 bases at J; junction bases unmatched: 12. CDR3 size: 17 residues. Here the CDR3 DNA reads TGTGCCAGCAGGAGGACGACCGGGACAGGGGGCGGTCAGCCCCAGCATTTT. It translates to CASRRTTGTGGGQPQHF.

This clonotype was recorded at least ten times. The rearrangement links TRBV7-8 to TRBJ2-6; a possible D gene is TRBD1 (5 bases). The CDR3 is made up of 16 amino acids. V dropped 5 bases and J dropped 0 bases, with 11 bases sitting between them. Germline CDR1 and CDR2: SGHVS and FQNEAQ. This CDR3 reads CASSNTGLSGANVLTF. The CDR3 DNA follows: TGTGCCAGCAGCAACACAGGCCTCTCTGGGGCCAACGTCCTGACTTTC.

The chain employs TRBV12-3 or TRBV12-4 and TRBJ2-1; D unclear. CDR3 length: 11 amino acids. Trimming removed 2 bases at V and 13 bases at J, with 9 bases between. The CDR3 protein is CASSLQDPQFF. Written as DNA, the CDR3 is TGTGCCAGCAGTTTACAGGACCCACAGTTCTTC.

This clonotype appeared a single time. The chain joins TRBV28 to TRBJ1-6; no definite D call. Between the trimmed V and J ends, which lost 3 bases and 7 bases, there was a span of 10 bases. The germline V gene has CDR1 MDHEN and CDR2 SYDVKM. CDR3 length: 14 residues. CDR3 nucleotide sequence: TGTGCCAGCAGTTTCGACACAAGCAATTCACCCCTCCACTTT. Translated: CASSFDTSNSPLHF.

The chain joins TRBV28 to TRBJ2-7, with TRBD2 matching 9 bases. The ends lost 7 bases at V and 6 bases at J; junction bases unmatched: 7. CDR3 length: 13 residues. The germline CDR1 and CDR2 sequences are MDHEN and SYDVKM. The CDR3 spells CASTASGILEQYF. CDR3 sequence (DNA): TGTGCCAGCACGGCTAGCGGGATCCTCGAGCAGTACTTC.

This clonotype was seen repeatedly, ten times or more. The gene calls are TRBV7-2 and TRBJ2-4, with TRBD2 matching 14 bases. The CDR3 loop spans 16 amino acids. Germline V gene lookup returns CDR1 SGHTA and CDR2 FQGNSA. With V trimmed by 5 bases and J by 6 bases, 6 bases remained unmatched. The chain's CDR3 is CASSRAGTSGRNIQYF. CDR3 DNA sequence: TGTGCCAGCAGCCGCGCTGGGACTAGCGGGAGAAACATTCAGTACTTC.

The chain joins TRBV2 to TRBJ2-2, with a weak D call TRBD1 (6 bases). V lost 7 bases to trimming and J lost 2 bases, with 14 bases between them. The CDR3 loop spans 15 amino acids. Germline CDR1 and CDR2: SNHLY and FYNNEI. The CDR3 coding sequence is TGTGCCAGCACCCTGGACAGAACTAACACCGGGGAGCTGTTTTTT. This translates into CASTLDRTNTGELFF.

This clonotype occurred a few times. This chain uses TRBV18 with TRBJ2-7, with 9 nucleotides matching TRBD2. The V and J ends lost 2 bases and 2 bases, in that order; junction bases with no gene match: 4. The germline gives CDR1 KGHSH, CDR2 LQKENI. The CDR3 consists of 15 residues. CDR3 bases: TGTGCCAGCTCACCAAAGACTAGCGGAACCTACGAGCAGTACTTC. Protein sequence: CASSPKTSGTYEQYF.

The chain links TRBV24-1 to TRBJ1-2; TRBD1 aligns across 7 bases. The CDR3 runs to 13 residues. The trim removed 4 bases at V and 6 bases at J, leaving 4 bases unmatched. Germline assignment: CDR1 KGHDR and CDR2 SFDVKD. The CDR3 sequence: CATSEDREHGYTF. CDR3 in DNA: TGTGCCACCAGTGAAGACAGGGAACATGGCTACACCTTC.

The chain has TRBV11-2 and TRBJ1-3; D possibly corresponds to TRBD1 (5 bases). CDR3 length: 16 amino acids. CDR1 SGHAT and CDR2 FQNNGV come from the germline V gene. V gave up 3 bases and J gave up 0 bases, with 12 bases separating them. In DNA, the CDR3 is TGTGCCAGCAGCTTTCGACAGCTCAGCTCTGGAAACACCATATATTTT. Translating it yields CASSFRQLSSGNTIYF. The full variable domain, completed using reference TRBV11-2 and TRBJ1-3, is EAGVAQSPRYKIIEKRQSVAFWCNPISGHATLYWYQQILGQGPKLLIQFQNNGVVDDSQLPKDRFSAERLKGVDSTLKIQPAKLEDSAVYLCASSFRQLSSGNTIYFGEGSWLTVV.

The chain couples TRBV12-3 or TRBV12-4 to TRBJ2-1, with 10 bases identical to TRBD2. The CDR3 sequence is 16 residues long. The trim removed 3 bases at V and 5 bases at J, leaving 7 bases unmatched. The CDR3 sequence: CASSFSTSGVNNEQFF. The CDR3 bases are TGTGCCAGCAGTTTTTCTACTAGCGGGGTCAACAATGAGCAGTTCTTC.

J is TRBJ2-5 and V is TRBV30; 8 nucleotides align to TRBD2. The CDR3 length is 15 residues. The V and J ends lost 4 bases and 5 bases, in that order; junction bases with no gene match: 12. Germline lookup yields CDR1 GTSNPN and CDR2 SVGIG (reference sequence). The CDR3 nucleotides read TGTGCCTGGACGGGGTCGGGAGGGCCTGGGGAGACCCAGTACTTC. Translation: CAWTGSGGPGETQYF.

There are a few counts of this clonotype. The chain couples TRBV5-3 to TRBJ2-3, with D possibly matching TRBD2 (6 bases). TRBV5-3 is an open reading frame, and its role is uncertain. The CDR3 sequence is 16 residues long. V lost 8 bases and J 0 bases, leaving 19 bases between the germline ends. The CDR3 nucleotides are TGTGCCAGCAAGGCGGGACGTAGTTCTAGCACAGATACGCAGTATTTT. Its protein is CASKAGRSSSTDTQYF.

The V gene is TRBV28, the J gene TRBJ1-4; 7 bases agree with TRBD1. This CDR3 contains 17 residues. V lost 3 bases, J lost 10 bases, and 17 bases stayed unmatched. Germline CDR1 is MDHEN and CDR2 is SYDVKM. The chain's CDR3 is CASSFADRAGGSGKLFF. The CDR3 DNA reads TGTGCCAGCAGTTTCGCGGACAGAGCAGGGGGGAGTGGAAAACTGTTTTTT.